The next 20 T cell receptor beta chains were all read from a single sample in a study of neoadjuvant nivolumab and ipilimumab in lung cancer. The protocol was immunoSEQ multiplex PCR, while the TCRdb copy is restricted to in-frame clones and leaves out a portion. This sample carries about 3,900 clones, about 79% of them seen once, and the ten largest clones take over 1.3%. Sequenced here: peripheral blood, sampled after neoadjuvant nivolumab, alone or with ipilimumab, at or shortly before surgery. Source of these receptors: an adult with non-small cell lung cancer.

The chain combines TRBV14 with TRBJ2-3; D is perhaps TRBD2 (6 bases). Between the trimmed V and J ends, which lost 3 bases and 0 bases, there was a span of 10 bases. The CDR3 has 15 amino acids. Looked up from germline, CDR1 is SGHDN and CDR2 is FVKESK. The CDR3 sequence: CASSQGGASTDTQYF. The CDR3 bases are TGTGCCAGCAGCCAGGGCGGGGCTAGCACAGATACGCAGTATTTT.

V gene TRBV29-1 combines with J gene TRBJ2-7, with D perhaps matching TRBD2 (5 bases). V was trimmed by 8 bases and J by 7 bases, leaving 15 bases between them. The CDR3 contains 11 residues. Germline V gene lookup returns CDR1 SQVTM and CDR2 ANQGSEA. CDR3 sequence (DNA): TGCAGCCCCCGGGGTGAAGGTGAGCAGTACTTC. The encoded protein is CSPRGEGEQYF.

CDR3 protein: CASSPPDRVYGYTF. The CDR3 DNA follows: TGTGCCAGCAGCCCCCCGGACAGGGTCTATGGCTACACCTTC. The V and J genes are TRBV28 and TRBJ1-2; TRBD1 agrees at 8 bases. This CDR3 comprises 14 residues. V shed 6 bases and J 4 bases; nucleotides not matched to a gene: 7. Germline V gene data show CDR1 as MDHEN and CDR2 as SYDVKM.

The chain recombines TRBV7-2 with TRBJ1-2; 7 nucleotides match TRBD1. This CDR3 region has 14 residues. In germline, CDR1 is SGHTA, CDR2 FQGNSA. The V segment lost 5 bases and the J segment 11 bases; nucleotides outside the gene matches: 14. CDR3 coding DNA: TGTGCCAGCAGCGCTAGTGAGGTGACAGGGATATACACCTTC. It yields the protein CASSASEVTGIYTF.

The genes are TRBV6-5 and TRBJ2-3; 7 nucleotides align to TRBD1. V shed 5 bases and J 5 bases; nucleotides not matched to a gene: 10. Germline lookup yields CDR1 MNHEY and CDR2 SVGAGI. The CDR3 has 15 residues. The CDR3 region has the DNA TGTGCCAGCAGTCCATCCGACAGGGCCCGAGATACGCAGTATTTT. It yields the protein CASSPSDRARDTQYF.

Only a few counts were recorded for this clone. The gene calls are TRBV20-1 and TRBJ1-2, with a weak D call TRBD1 (6 bases). The CDR3 spans 11 residues. Germline CDR1 is DFQATT and CDR2 is SNEGSKA (reference sequence). V lost 6 bases to trimming and J lost 8 bases, with 13 bases between them. In DNA, the CDR3 is TGCAGTGCCCAGGGGTTCTGGGGCTACACCTTC. Its protein is CSAQGFWGYTF.

The rearrangement uses TRBV10-3 and TRBJ2-3, with 12 bases that match TRBD2. Germline CDR1 and CDR2: ENHRY and SYGVKD. The CDR3 is 18 residues long. With V trimmed by 2 bases and J by 5 bases, 11 bases remained unmatched. The CDR3 protein is CAISEGLAGSGKVDTQYF. CDR3 bases: TGTGCCATCAGTGAGGGACTAGCGGGATCAGGGAAAGTAGATACGCAGTATTTT.

The chain links TRBV27 to TRBJ2-3; no clear D gene. The CDR3 runs to 14 residues. Germline V CDR1 and CDR2: MNHEY, SMNVEV (reference sequence). Trimming took 2 bases from V and 4 from J, leaving 10 bases between them. The CDR3 loop is CASSLQSLPDTQYF. Written as DNA, the CDR3 is TGTGCCAGCAGTTTACAGTCTTTACCAGATACGCAGTATTTT.

Only one count was recorded for this clone. The chain employs TRBV7-2 and TRBJ1-3, with 9 bases aligning to TRBD1. The CDR3 is 15 residues long. The V gene end was trimmed by 4 bases and the J gene end by 2 bases; junction bases not matched to a gene: 3. Looked up from germline, CDR1 is SGHTA and CDR2 is FQGNSA. The CDR3 bases are TGTGCCAGCAGCTCAGACAGGGGGACTGGAAACACCATATATTTT. It yields the protein CASSSDRGTGNTIYF.

With regard to this clone: The same CDR3 is also encoded by other DNA sequences in this sample. The chain joins TRBV27 to TRBJ1-2, with a tentative D call TRBD1 (5 bases). Per the germline V gene, CDR1 is MNHEY and CDR2 is SMNVEV (reference sequence). The CDR3 is made up of 12 amino acids. The V and J ends lost 3 bases and 9 bases respectively, with 11 bases between them. In DNA, the CDR3 is TGTGCCAGCAGTTTTACAGGCGGTAGCTACACCTTC. As protein: CASSFTGGSYTF.

This rearrangement joins TRBV9 to TRBJ2-3; TRBD2 agrees at 12 bases. The CDR3 is 16 residues long. After removal of 1 base from V and 3 bases from J, the junction contained 3 bases not matched to a gene. Germline-derived CDR1 and CDR2 are SGDLS and YYNGEE. The CDR3 loop is CASSVRLAGVTDTQYF. The CDR3 nucleotides read TGTGCCAGCAGCGTAAGACTAGCGGGAGTAACAGATACGCAGTATTTT. Drawing the rest from reference TRBV9 and TRBJ2-3, the complete variable domain is DSGVTQTPKHLITATGQRVTLRCSPRSGDLSVYWYQQSLDQGLQFLIQYYNGEERAKGNILERFSAQQFPDLHSELNLSSLELGDSALYFCASSVRLAGVTDTQYFGPGTRLTVL.

This clone has a handful of counts. The V gene is TRBV9, the J gene TRBJ2-3; 7 bases agree with TRBD2. Germline V lookup: CDR1 SGDLS, CDR2 YYNGEE. CDR3 size: 15 residues. With 3 bases clipped from V and 0 bases from J, the junction kept 4 bases outside the gene matches. CDR3 in amino acids: CASSALSGSTDTQYF. In nucleotides, the CDR3 is TGTGCCAGCAGCGCCCTTAGCGGGAGCACAGATACGCAGTATTTT.

This chain uses TRBV6-1 with TRBJ1-2; D is ambiguous. CDR1 and CDR2 (germline): MNHNS, SASEGT. V was pared by 5 bases and J by 1 base, with 8 bases between. CDR3 length equals 13 residues. The CDR3 coding sequence is TGTGCCAGCAGTCCAGGCCGTAACTATGGCTACACCTTC. This gives the protein CASSPGRNYGYTF.

The chain uses TRBV19 and TRBJ1-1; 8 bases align to TRBD1. Germline values: CDR1 LNHDA, CDR2 SQIVND (reference sequence). V was clipped by 3 bases and J by 4 bases; unmatched bases: 7. The CDR3 covers 15 residues. CDR3 protein: CASSMGGQVITEAFF. The CDR3 coding sequence is TGTGCCAGTAGTATGGGGGGACAGGTTATCACTGAAGCTTTCTTT.

The chain carries TRBV25-1 and TRBJ2-7, with 7 positions matching TRBD1. Germline lookup yields CDR1 MGHDK and CDR2 SYGVNS. V lost 4 bases and J lost 5; bases outside the gene matches: 8. The CDR3 runs 14 residues. DNA of the CDR3: TGTGCCAGCAGTGGACAGGGTTCGAGCCACGAGCAGTACTTC. Translating gives CASSGQGSSHEQYF.

The genes are TRBV28 and TRBJ2-5; the match to TRBD2 covers 7 bases. The CDR3 contains 15 residues. Unmatched junction bases numbered 8, after V lost 2 bases and J lost 5 bases. The germline V gene encodes CDR1 MDHEN and CDR2 SYDVKM. CDR3 nucleotides: TGTGCCAGCAGTTTACAGTCTAGCGGCGGGGAGACCCAGTACTTC. It yields the protein CASSLQSSGGETQYF.

The genes are TRBV29-1 and TRBJ2-5, with D tentatively TRBD1 or TRBD2 (6 bases each). Germline V lookup: CDR1 SQVTM, CDR2 ANQGSEA. V lost 4 bases and J lost 4, with 19 bases in between. The CDR3 runs to 15 residues. CDR3 protein: CSVVRGRVSLETQYF. The CDR3 coding sequence is TGCAGCGTTGTTCGGGGGCGCGTTTCCCTAGAGACCCAGTACTTC. The complete variable domain, with remaining parts taken from reference TRBV29-1 and TRBJ2-5, reads SAVISQKPSRDICQRGTSLTIQCQVDSQVTMMFWYRQQPGQSLTLIATANQGSEATYESGFVIDKFPISRPNLTFSTLTVSNMSPEDSSIYLCSVVRGRVSLETQYFGPGTRLLVL.

This clone turned up a few times. The rearrangement joins TRBV7-6 to TRBJ1-1; D gene unclear. CDR3 length: 15 residues. The V and J ends lost 5 bases and 2 bases respectively, with 15 bases between them. CDR1 and CDR2 from the germline V gene are SGHVS and FNYEAQ. For the CDR3, the DNA is TGTGCCAGCAGCCCAAGCGGCGTAAAAAACACTGAAGCTTTCTTT. Its translation: CASSPSGVKNTEAFF.

The J gene is TRBJ2-1, the V gene TRBV7-9; 11 bases fit TRBD2. CDR3 length: 18 amino acids. Germline V CDR1 and CDR2: SEHNR, FQNEAQ (reference sequence). V lost 1 base to trimming and J lost 7 bases; unmatched junction nucleotides: 12. In DNA form, the CDR3 reads TGTGCCAGCAGCTTAGGCTCTGGGGGGACTAGCGGAAAAAATGAGCAGTTCTTC. Translating gives CASSLGSGGTSGKNEQFF.

The V and J genes are TRBV7-9 and TRBJ2-6, with TRBD2 as a possible D gene (6 bases). This CDR3 comprises 16 residues. Per germline, CDR1 SEHNR and CDR2 FQNEAQ (reference sequence). Trimming cost V 1 base and J 1 base, with 8 bases left between them. Here the CDR3 DNA reads TGTGCCAGCAGCTTAGGGGGGGAATCTGGGGCCAACGTCCTGACTTTC. Translating gives CASSLGGESGANVLTF.